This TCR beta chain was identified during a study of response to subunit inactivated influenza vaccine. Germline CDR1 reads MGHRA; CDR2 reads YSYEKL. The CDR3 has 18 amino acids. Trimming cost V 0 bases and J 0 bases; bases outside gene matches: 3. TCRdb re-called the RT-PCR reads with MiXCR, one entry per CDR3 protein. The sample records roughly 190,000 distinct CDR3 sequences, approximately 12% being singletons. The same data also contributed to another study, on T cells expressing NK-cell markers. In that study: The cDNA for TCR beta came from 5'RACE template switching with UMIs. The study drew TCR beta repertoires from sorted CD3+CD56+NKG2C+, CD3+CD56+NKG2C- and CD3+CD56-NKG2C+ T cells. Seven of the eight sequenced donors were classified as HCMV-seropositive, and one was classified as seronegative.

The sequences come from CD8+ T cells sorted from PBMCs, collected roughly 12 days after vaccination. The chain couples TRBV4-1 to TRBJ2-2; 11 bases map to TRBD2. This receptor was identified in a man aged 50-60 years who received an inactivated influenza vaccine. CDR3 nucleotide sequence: TGCGCCAGCAGCCAAGAAAGACTAGCGGGGCCGAACACCGGGGAGCTGTTTTTT. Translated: CASSQERLAGPNTGELFF.